One and the same sample provided the 13 T cell receptor beta chains below, sequenced in a study of beta chain features in type 1 diabetes. Since all of the isolated RNA was reverse transcribed, expressed TCRB transcripts were what got sequenced. TCRdb's copy holds only in-frame clones and misses some; the assay was immunoSEQ multiplex PCR. Among around 240,000 clones listed, 9.6% were seen once. Material for sequencing was naive CD4+ T cells from blood. These TCRs come from a woman in her late teens or twenties in good health.

The genes are TRBV18 and TRBJ2-2; 11 bases align to TRBD1. Germline CDR1 KGHSH, CDR2 LQKENI. The CDR3 is made up of 15 amino acids. V trimming: 2 bases; J trimming: 6 bases; junction bases outside the gene matches: 2. In DNA, the CDR3 is TGTGCCAGCTCACCAGGGACAGGGGGATCCGGGGAGCTGTTTTTT. Translated, it gives CASSPGTGGSGELFF. Using reference TRBV18 and TRBJ2-2 for the parts outside the CDR3, the full variable domain is NAGVMQNPRHLVRRRGQEARLRCSPMKGHSHVYWYRQLPEEGLKFMVYLQKENIIDESGMPKERFSAEFPKEGPSILRIQQVVRGDSAAYFCASSPGTGGSGELFFGEGSRLTVL.

This sequence joins TRBV5-4 and TRBJ2-3; no firm D call. The CDR3 is 13 amino acids. Germline V gene lookup returns CDR1 SGHNT and CDR2 YYREEE (reference sequence). V was cut by 2 bases and J by 2 bases, with 6 bases left in between. The CDR3 DNA sequence: TGTGCCAGCAGCTTCTTGTACACAGATACGCAGTATTTT. This sequence encodes CASSFLYTDTQYF.

The chain recombines TRBV9 with TRBJ2-1, with TRBD2 matching 10 bases. This CDR3 has 15 residues. CDR1 is SGDLS and CDR2 is YYNGEE in the germline V gene. Trimming removed 0 bases from V and 9 bases from J; junction bases left unmatched: 6. CDR3 in amino acids: CASSVESSGRGEQFF. CDR3 coding DNA: TGTGCCAGCAGCGTAGAGTCCAGCGGGAGGGGTGAGCAGTTCTTC.

This clone was observed a handful of times. V gene TRBV7-9 combines with J gene TRBJ2-7; 7 positions agree with TRBD1. The CDR3 loop spans 15 amino acids. The ends lost 5 bases at V and 2 bases at J; junction bases unmatched: 9. From germline, CDR1 is SEHNR and CDR2 FQNEAQ (reference sequence). CDR3 sequence reads: CASSERSGGPYEQYF. As DNA, the CDR3 is TGTGCCAGCAGCGAACGGTCAGGGGGACCCTACGAGCAGTACTTC. The variable domain in full, completed from reference TRBV7-9 and TRBJ2-7, reads DTGVSQNPRHKITKRGQNVTFRCDPISEHNRLYWYRQTLGQGPEFLTYFQNEAQLEKSRLLSDRFSAERPKGSFSTLEIQRTEQGDSAMYLCASSERSGGPYEQYFGPGTRLTVT.

V is TRBV5-6 and J is TRBJ1-1, with a tentative D call TRBD1 (5 bases). Trimming stripped 2 bases from V and 1 base from J, with 9 bases between. The germline CDR1 and CDR2 sequences are SGHDT and YYEEEE. The CDR3 length is 14 residues. This CDR3 is CASSLNRRNTEAFF. Written as DNA, the CDR3 is TGTGCCAGCAGCTTAAACAGGAGGAACACTGAAGCTTTCTTT.

The chain couples TRBV30 to TRBJ2-3, with D maybe TRBD1 (5 bases). The CDR3 totals 16 residues. V lost 3 bases and J 1 base, leaving 17 bases between the germline ends. Germline assignment: CDR1 GTSNPN and CDR2 SVGIG (reference sequence). The DNA of the CDR3 is TGTGCCTGGAGCGCGGAACAGGCAACCGGCACAGATACGCAGTATTTT. It codes for CAWSAEQATGTDTQYF.

This clone was counted only a few times. This rearrangement joins TRBV6-1 to TRBJ1-5, with D possibly matching TRBD1 (6 bases). Germline assignment: CDR1 MNHNS and CDR2 SASEGT. Trimming removed 2 bases at V and 1 base at J, with 15 bases between. The CDR3 spans 17 residues. CDR3 nucleotides: TGTGCCAGCAGTGAAACGGGTGGCAGGGGAAGCAATCAGCCCCAGCATTTT. Translating gives CASSETGGRGSNQPQHF.

V gene TRBV25-1 combines with J gene TRBJ2-5; D possibly corresponds to TRBD2 (5 bases). The CDR3 runs 15 residues. Germline CDR1 is MGHDK and CDR2 is SYGVNS. Between the trimmed V and J ends, which lost 3 bases and 5 bases, there was a span of 16 bases. The CDR3 region is CASSDPASTGETQYF. CDR3 coding DNA: TGTGCCAGCAGTGACCCTGCCAGCACGGGGGAGACCCAGTACTTC. Variable domain in full (rest from reference TRBV25-1 and TRBJ2-5): EADIYQTPRYLVIGTGKKITLECSQTMGHDKMYWYQQDPGMELHLIHYSYGVNSTEKGDLSSESTVSRIRTEHFPLTLESARPSHTSQYLCASSDPASTGETQYFGPGTRLLVL.

V is TRBV28 and J is TRBJ2-7, with D possibly TRBD1 on 5 matching bases. Trimming took off 8 bases at V and 4 bases at J, with 12 bases between the two ends. Germline CDR1 MDHEN, CDR2 SYDVKM. The CDR3 contains 12 residues. CDR3 bases: TGTGCCAGCGCCCTGACAGCTTACGAGCAGTACTTC. As protein: CASALTAYEQYF.

The rearrangement joins TRBV15 to TRBJ1-4, with TRBD1 matching 8 bases. The CDR3 covers 15 residues. Germline V gives CDR1 LNHNV, CDR2 YYDKDF (reference sequence). With V trimmed by 3 bases and J by 3 bases, 3 bases remained unmatched. Here the CDR3 DNA reads TGTGCCACCAGCAGTGACAGGGGATCTAATGAAAAACTGTTTTTT. Amino acids: CATSSDRGSNEKLFF.

Remarks on this clone: The germline gene is not matched at one end of the junction; a read error may be the cause. This chain joins TRBV28 and TRBJ1-2; weak D call: TRBD1 (5 bases). The CDR3 runs to 14 residues. Germline values: CDR1 MDHEN, CDR2 SYDVKM. CDR3 DNA sequence: TGTGCCAGCAGCTTCGTTGGGACTAAGTATGGCTACACCTTC. Translating it yields CASSFVGTKYGYTF.

This clone showed up just a few times. The chain links TRBV6-5 to TRBJ2-6; D not certain. The CDR3 is made up of 15 amino acids. Looked up from germline, CDR1 is MNHEY and CDR2 is SVGAGI. Trimming stripped 3 bases from V and 1 base from J, with 7 bases between. In DNA form, the CDR3 reads TGTGCCAGCAGTTATCTCTTATCTGGGGCCAACGTCCTGACTTTC. Protein: CASSYLLSGANVLTF.

This chain connects TRBV19 to TRBJ1-2, with D possibly TRBD1 on 5 matching bases. Germline V CDR1 and CDR2: LNHDA, SQIVND (reference sequence). This CDR3 comprises 13 residues. V dropped 9 bases and J dropped 8 bases, with 19 bases sitting between them. Here the CDR3 DNA reads TGTGCCAGCCTCCCATCAGGGTCCAGCGGCTACACCTTC. Translated, it gives CASLPSGSSGYTF.